This T cell receptor (beta chain) was retrieved from a study of blood T cell repertoires in COVID-19 (dated by TCRdb to about 2020). Describing the broader study: Collaborator samples came from the United States, Italy and Spain and covered acute and convalescent phases of COVID-19. The samples were drawn from the first 160 participants of the ongoing ImmuneRACE study and from 1,254 subjects provided by 6 global collaborators. Nearly every sample came with metadata listing a de-identified subject ID, COVID-19 status, age in years and sex. The repertoires were made available in a free public database intended to serve as a resource for research on the immune response to SARS-CoV-2. The material from the prospective study consisted of cDNA or gDNA derived from T cells, B-cell-depleted T cells, or PBMCs. The dataset comprised deeply sampled blood TCRbeta repertoires from subjects exposed to, actively infected with, or recovered from COVID-19. Where HLA class I and class II types were available, the types were taken from metadata supplied by the sample provider, not from assay-based typing.

The immunoSEQ Assay, a bias-controlled multiplex PCR, was used to amplify TCRbeta CDR3 regions from genomic DNA. The authors' analysis ran thus. The number of nucleated cells in each sample was estimated by amplification of reference gene primers within the assay. To quantify the absolute abundance of each unique TCRbeta CDR3 rearrangement, sequence reads were collapsed and filtered. For each sample, productive Simpson clonality was calculated by taking the square root of Simpson's diversity index across productive rearrangements. TCRdb's version of the immuneACCESS table is confined to in-frame rearrangements and falls short of the full clone set. An unresolved V gene accounts for under half of the shortfall where checked; the remainder is of unknown origin. V and J calls and clone size follow that table, whereas D and trimming were derived from the DNA. This sample holds fewer than 250,000 clones; roughly 90% were observed only once. About 4.8% of the sample is held by the ten biggest clonotypes.

What the research found in general, with its limitations: Clinical and demographic metadata were provided uncurated, with the amount varying by source and participant.

Collaborating institutions collected whole blood in K2EDTA tubes following their own protocols. For TCRbeta analysis, collaborators shipped samples in one of three forms: frozen whole blood, isolated PBMCs, or DNA extracted from either of those sample types. Worth noting for this clone: It lacks a known antigen. No base-level quality is on record; no much larger clone is a single base apart.

The germline V gene gives CDR1 as SGDLS and CDR2 as YYNGEE. The CDR3, cysteine through phenylalanine, is 15 amino acids long. Only the CDR3 portion is preserved as DNA: 45 bases, with reading frame beginning at the first base. V was cut back by 0 bases and J by 0 bases, leaving a gap of 7 bases between them. This TCR was recovered from a woman aged 40 to 49 with acute or convalescent COVID-19. Here the chain combines TRBV9 and TRBJ1-5; the D gene remains uncertain. The material sequenced was peripheral blood. The CDR3 region: CASSVGRGSNQPQHF. The nucleotide sequence reads as follows: TGTGCCAGCAGCGTAGGACGGGGTAGCAATCAGCCCCAGCATTTT.